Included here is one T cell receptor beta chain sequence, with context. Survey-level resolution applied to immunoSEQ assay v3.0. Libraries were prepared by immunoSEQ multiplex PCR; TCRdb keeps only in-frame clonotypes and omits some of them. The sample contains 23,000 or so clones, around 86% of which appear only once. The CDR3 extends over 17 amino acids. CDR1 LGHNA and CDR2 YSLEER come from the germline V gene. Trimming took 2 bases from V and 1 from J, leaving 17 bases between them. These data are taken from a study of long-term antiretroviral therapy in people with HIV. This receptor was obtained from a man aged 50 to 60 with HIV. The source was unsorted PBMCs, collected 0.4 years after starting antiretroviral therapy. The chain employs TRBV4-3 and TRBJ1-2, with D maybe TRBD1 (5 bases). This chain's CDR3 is CASSQRVRAGSNYGYTF. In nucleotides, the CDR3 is TGCGCCAGCAGCCAAAGAGTACGGGCAGGGAGTAACTATGGCTACACCTTC.